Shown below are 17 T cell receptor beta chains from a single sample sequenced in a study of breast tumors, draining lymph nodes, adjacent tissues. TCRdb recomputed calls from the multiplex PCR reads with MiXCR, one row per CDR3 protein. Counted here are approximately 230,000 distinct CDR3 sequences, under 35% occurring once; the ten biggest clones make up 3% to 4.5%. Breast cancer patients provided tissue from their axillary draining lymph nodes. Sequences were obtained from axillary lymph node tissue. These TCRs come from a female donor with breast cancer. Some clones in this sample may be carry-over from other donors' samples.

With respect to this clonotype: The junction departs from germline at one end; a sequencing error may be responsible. This chain's CDR3 is CASNLAGGLVF. For the CDR3, the DNA is TGTGCCAGCAACCTAGCGGGAGGGTTAGTCTTC. The V gene is TRBV9, the J gene TRBJ2-5; TRBD2 agrees at 12 bases. Germline V gene lookup returns CDR1 SGDLS and CDR2 YYNGEE. The CDR3 length is 11 residues.

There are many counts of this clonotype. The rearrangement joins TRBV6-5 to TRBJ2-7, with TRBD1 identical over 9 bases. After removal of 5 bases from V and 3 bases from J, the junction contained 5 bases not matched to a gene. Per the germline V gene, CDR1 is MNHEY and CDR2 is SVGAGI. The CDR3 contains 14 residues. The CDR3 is CASSKRDRVYEQYF. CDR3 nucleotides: TGTGCCAGCAGTAAGCGGGACAGGGTCTACGAGCAGTACTTC.

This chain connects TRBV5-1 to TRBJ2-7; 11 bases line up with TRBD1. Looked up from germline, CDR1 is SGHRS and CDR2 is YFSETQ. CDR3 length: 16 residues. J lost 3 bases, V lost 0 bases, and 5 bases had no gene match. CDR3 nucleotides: TGCGCCAGCAGCTTGGCTGGACAGGGGGCCTTCTACGAGCAGTACTTC. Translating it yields CASSLAGQGAFYEQYF.

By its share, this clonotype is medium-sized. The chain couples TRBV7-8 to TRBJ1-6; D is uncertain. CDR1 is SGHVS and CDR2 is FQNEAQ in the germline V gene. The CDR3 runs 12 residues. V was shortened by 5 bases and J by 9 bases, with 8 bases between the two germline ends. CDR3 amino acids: CASSQPGSPLHF. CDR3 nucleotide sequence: TGTGCCAGCAGCCAACCAGGTTCACCCCTCCACTTT.

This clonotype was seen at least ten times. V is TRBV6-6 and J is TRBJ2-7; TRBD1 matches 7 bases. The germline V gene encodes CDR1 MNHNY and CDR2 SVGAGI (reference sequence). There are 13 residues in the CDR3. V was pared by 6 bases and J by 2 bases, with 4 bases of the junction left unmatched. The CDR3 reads CASRMDRTYEQYF. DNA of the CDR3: TGTGCCAGCAGAATGGACAGGACCTACGAGCAGTACTTC.

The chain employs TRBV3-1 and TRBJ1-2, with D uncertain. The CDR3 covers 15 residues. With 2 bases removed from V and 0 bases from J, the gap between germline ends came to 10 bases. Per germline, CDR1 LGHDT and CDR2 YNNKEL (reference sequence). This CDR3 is CASSQSPGANYGYTF. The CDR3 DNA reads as TGTGCCAGCAGCCAAAGTCCCGGAGCTAACTATGGCTACACCTTC.

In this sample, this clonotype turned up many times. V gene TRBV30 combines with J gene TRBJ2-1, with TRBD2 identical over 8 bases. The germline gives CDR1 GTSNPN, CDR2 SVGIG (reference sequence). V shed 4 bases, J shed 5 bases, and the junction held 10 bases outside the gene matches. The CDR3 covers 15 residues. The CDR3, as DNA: TGTGCCTGGACGCCCATCGGGAGGGGGAACAATGAGCAGTTCTTC. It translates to CAWTPIGRGNNEQFF.

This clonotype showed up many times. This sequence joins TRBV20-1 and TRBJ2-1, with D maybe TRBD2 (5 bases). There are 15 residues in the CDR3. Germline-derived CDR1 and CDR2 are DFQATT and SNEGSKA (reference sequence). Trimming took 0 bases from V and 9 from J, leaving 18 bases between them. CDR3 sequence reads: CSARDGRVTGREQFF. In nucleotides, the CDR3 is TGCAGTGCTAGAGATGGGCGGGTTACGGGCCGTGAGCAGTTCTTC.

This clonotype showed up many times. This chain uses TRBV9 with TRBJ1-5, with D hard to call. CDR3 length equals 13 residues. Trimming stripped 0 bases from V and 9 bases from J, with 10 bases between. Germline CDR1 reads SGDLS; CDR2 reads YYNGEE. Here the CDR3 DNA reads TGTGCCAGCAGCGTAGGAGGCGCCTCGCCCCAGCATTTT. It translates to CASSVGGASPQHF.

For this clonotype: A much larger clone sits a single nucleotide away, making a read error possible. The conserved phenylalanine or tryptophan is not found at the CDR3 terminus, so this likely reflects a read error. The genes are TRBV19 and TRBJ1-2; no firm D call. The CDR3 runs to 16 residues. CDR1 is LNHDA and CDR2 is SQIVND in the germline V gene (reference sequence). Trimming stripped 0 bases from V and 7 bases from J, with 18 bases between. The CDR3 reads CASSIDLAGLRVGYTS. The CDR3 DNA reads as TGTGCCAGTAGTATAGATCTCGCCGGACTGAGGGTTGGCTACACCTCC.

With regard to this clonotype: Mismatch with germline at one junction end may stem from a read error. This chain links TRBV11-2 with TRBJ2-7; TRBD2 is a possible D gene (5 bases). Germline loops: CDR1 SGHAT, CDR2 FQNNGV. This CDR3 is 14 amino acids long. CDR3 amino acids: CASSLGPNTGELYF. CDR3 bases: TGTGCCAGCAGCTTAGGTCCTAACACCGGGGAGCTGTACTTC.

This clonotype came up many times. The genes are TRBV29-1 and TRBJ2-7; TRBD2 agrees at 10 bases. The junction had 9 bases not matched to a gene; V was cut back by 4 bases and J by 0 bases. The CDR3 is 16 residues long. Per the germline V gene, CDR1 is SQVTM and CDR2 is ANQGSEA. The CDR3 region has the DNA TGCAGCGTTGTGGGGAGCGGACTAGCGGCCTCCTACGAGCAGTACTTC. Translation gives CSVVGSGLAASYEQYF.

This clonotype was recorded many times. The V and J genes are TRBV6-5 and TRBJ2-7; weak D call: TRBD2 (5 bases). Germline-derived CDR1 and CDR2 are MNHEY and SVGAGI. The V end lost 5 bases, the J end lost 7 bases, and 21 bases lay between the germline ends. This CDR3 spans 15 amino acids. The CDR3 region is CASSHLRQDPGEQYF. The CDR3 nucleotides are TGTGCCAGCAGTCACCTCCGGCAGGATCCGGGGGAGCAGTACTTC.

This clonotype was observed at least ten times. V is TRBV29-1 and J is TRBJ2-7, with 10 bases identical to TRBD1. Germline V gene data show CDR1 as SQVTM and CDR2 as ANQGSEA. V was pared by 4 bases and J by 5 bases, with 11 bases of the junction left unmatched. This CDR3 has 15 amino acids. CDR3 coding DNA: TGCAGCGTTGGAAACCCGGGACAGGGGACGAACGAGCAGTACTTC. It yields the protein CSVGNPGQGTNEQYF.

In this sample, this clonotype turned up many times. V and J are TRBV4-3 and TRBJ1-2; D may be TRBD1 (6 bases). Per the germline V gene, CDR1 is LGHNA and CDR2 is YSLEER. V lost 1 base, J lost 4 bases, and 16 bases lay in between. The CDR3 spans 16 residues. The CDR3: CASSQVKRQGTYGYTF. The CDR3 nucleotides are TGCGCCAGCAGCCAAGTTAAGAGGCAGGGGACCTATGGCTACACCTTC.

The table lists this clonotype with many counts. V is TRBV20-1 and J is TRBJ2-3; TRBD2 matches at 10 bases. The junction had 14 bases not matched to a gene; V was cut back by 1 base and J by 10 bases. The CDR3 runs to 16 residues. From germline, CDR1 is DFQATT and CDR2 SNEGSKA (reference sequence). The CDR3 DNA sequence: TGCAGTGCTAGAGGGTCCCTAGCGGGAGTAGAAGTTGCGCAGTATTTT. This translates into CSARGSLAGVEVAQYF.

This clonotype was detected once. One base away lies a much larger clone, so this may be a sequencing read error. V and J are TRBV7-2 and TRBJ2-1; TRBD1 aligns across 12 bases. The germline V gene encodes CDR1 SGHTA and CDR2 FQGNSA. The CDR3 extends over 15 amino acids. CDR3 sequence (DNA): TGTGCCGGCAGAACGGGACAGGGGGCGTCGCGCGAGCAGTTCTTC. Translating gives CAGRTGQGASREQFF.